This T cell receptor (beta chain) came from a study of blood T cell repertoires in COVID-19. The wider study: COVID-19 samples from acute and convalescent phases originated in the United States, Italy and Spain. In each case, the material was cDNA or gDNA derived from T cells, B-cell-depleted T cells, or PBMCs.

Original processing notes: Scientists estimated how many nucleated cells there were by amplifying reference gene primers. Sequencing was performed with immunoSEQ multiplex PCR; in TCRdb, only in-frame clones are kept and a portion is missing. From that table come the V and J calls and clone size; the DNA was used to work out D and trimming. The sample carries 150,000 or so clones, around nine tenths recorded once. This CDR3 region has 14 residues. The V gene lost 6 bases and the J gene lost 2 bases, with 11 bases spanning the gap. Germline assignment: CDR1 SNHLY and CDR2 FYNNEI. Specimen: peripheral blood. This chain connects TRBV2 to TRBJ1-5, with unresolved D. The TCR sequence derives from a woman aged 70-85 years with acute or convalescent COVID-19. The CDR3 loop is CASRREFGNQPQHF. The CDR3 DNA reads TGTGCCAGCAGGCGGGAGTTCGGCAATCAGCCCCAGCATTTT.